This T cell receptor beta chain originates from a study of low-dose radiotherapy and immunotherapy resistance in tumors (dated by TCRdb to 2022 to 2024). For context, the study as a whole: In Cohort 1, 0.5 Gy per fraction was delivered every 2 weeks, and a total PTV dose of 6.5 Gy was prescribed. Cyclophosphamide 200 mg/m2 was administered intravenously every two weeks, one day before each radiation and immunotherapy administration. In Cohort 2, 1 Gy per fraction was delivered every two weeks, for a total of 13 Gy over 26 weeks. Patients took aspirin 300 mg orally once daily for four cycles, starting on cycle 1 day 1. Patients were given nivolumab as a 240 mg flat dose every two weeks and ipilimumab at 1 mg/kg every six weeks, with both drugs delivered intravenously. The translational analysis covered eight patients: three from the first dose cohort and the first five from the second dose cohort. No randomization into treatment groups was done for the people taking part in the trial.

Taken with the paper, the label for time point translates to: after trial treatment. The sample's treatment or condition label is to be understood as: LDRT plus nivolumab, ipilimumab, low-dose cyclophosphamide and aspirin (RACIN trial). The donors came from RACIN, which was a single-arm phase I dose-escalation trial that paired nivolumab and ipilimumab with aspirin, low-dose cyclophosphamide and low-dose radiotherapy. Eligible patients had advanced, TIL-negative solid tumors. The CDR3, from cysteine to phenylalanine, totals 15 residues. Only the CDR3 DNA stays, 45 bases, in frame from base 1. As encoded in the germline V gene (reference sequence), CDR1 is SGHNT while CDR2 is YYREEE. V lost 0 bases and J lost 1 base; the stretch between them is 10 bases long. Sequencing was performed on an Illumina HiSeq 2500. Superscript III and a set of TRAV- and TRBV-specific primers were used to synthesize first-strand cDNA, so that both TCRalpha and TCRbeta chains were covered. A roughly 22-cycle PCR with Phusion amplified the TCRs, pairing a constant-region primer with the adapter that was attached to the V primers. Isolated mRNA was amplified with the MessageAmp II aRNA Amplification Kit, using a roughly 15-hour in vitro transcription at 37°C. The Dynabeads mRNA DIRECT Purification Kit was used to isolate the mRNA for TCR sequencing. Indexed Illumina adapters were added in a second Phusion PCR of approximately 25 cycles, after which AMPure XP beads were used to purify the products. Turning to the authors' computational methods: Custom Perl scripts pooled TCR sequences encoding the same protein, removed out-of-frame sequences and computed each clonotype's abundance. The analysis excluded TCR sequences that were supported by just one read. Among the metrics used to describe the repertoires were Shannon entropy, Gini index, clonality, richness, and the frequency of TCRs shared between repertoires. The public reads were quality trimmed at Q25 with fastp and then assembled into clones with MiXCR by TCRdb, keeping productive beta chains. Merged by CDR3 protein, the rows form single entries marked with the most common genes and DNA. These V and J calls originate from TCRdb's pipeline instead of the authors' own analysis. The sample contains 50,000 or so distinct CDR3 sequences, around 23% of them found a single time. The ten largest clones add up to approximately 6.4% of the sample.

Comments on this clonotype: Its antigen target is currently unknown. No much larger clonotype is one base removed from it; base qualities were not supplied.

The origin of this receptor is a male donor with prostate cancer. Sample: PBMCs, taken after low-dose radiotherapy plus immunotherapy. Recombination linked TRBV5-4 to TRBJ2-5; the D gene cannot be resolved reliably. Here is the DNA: TGTGCCAGCAGCTTGGTCCCTGACCTCCAAGAGACCCAGTACTTC. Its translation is CASSLVPDLQETQYF.